These 11 T cell receptor beta chains were sequenced from one sample in a study of blood T cell repertoires in COVID-19. Sequencing was performed with immunoSEQ multiplex PCR; in TCRdb, only in-frame clones are kept and a portion is missing. The sample records over 90,000 clones, more than 75% being singletons. Sequencing was done on a sample of peripheral blood. These TCRs come from a man aged 45-65 years with active or convalescent COVID-19.

This chain joins TRBV5-6 and TRBJ1-2; 12 nucleotides line up with TRBD1. Germline V gives CDR1 SGHDT, CDR2 YYEEEE. This CDR3 is 14 amino acids long. V lost 4 bases to trimming and J lost 7 bases; unmatched junction nucleotides: 5. CDR3 nucleotide sequence: TGTGCCAGCAGCGGGACAGGGGGCGTAGGTGGCTACACCTTC. Protein product: CASSGTGGVGGYTF.

This chain uses TRBV5-4 with TRBJ1-4, with 9 positions matching TRBD1. The J segment lost 8 bases and the V segment lost 4 bases, leaving 9 bases of the junction unmatched. This CDR3 has 15 residues. CDR1 is SGHNT and CDR2 is YYREEE in the germline V gene (reference sequence). The CDR3 sequence is CASSPTGTGNEKLFF. The CDR3 region has the DNA TGTGCCAGCAGCCCAACCGGGACAGGGAACGAAAAACTGTTTTTT. Full variable domain (missing parts from reference TRBV5-4 and TRBJ1-4): ETGVTQSPTHLIKTRGQQVTLRCSSQSGHNTVSWYQQALGQGPQFIFQYYREEENGRGNFPPRFSGLQFPNYSSELNVNALELDDSALYLCASSPTGTGNEKLFFGSGTQLSVL.

The CDR3 nucleotides read TGTGCCAGCAGCTACGGACAGGGCTTGGGTGGCTACACCTTC. It specifies CASSYGQGLGGYTF. The chain joins TRBV7-9 to TRBJ1-2, with 8 bases lining up with TRBD1. Germline lookup yields CDR1 SEHNR and CDR2 FQNEAQ (reference sequence). There are 14 residues in the CDR3. V was pared by 4 bases and J by 7 bases, with 8 bases of the junction left unmatched.

The chain employs TRBV25-1 and TRBJ1-5, with 7 bases aligning to TRBD1. CDR1 is MGHDK, CDR2 SYGVNS, per germline. The CDR3 length is 16 residues. Trimming at V came to 3 bases and at J to 0 bases, leaving 5 bases not matched to a gene. The CDR3, as DNA: TGTGCCAGCAGTGACTCCGGGACAGTTAGCAATCAGCCCCAGCATTTT. This encodes CASSDSGTVSNQPQHF.

This clone was observed a single time. The chain is built from TRBV19 and TRBJ1-2, with D unresolved. The CDR3 totals 15 residues. Between the trimmed V and J ends, which lost 7 bases and 4 bases, there was a span of 19 bases. Germline V gene data show CDR1 as LNHDA and CDR2 as SQIVND (reference sequence). CDR3 nucleotide sequence: TGTGCCAGTAATCCTTCCCCCCGGGATGGCTATGGCTACACCTTC. Translating it yields CASNPSPRDGYGYTF.

The V call is TRBV10-3, the J call TRBJ1-1; TRBD1 aligns across 9 bases. V lost 6 bases to trimming and J lost 5 bases; unmatched junction nucleotides: 10. Germline V lookup: CDR1 ENHRY, CDR2 SYGVKD. The CDR3 is made up of 15 amino acids. CDR3 DNA: TGTGCCATCAGCACTCGGGGACAGGGAGGTACTGAAGCTTTCTTT. Protein sequence: CAISTRGQGGTEAFF.

The CDR3 nucleotides read TGTGCCAGCAGCCTAACAGGGGGCTCTTCACCCCTCCACTTT. The encoded protein is CASSLTGGSSPLHF. The chain joins TRBV7-8 to TRBJ1-6, with 9 bases fitting TRBD1. V gave up 5 bases and J gave up 9 bases; unmatched junction bases: 5. The CDR3 contains 14 residues. The V gene's germline CDR1 is SGHVS and CDR2 FQNEAQ.

The V and J genes are TRBV4-1 and TRBJ1-2; D might be TRBD1 (5 bases). The V gene lost 0 bases and the J gene lost 4 bases, with 12 bases spanning the gap. The CDR3 has 15 residues. Per germline, CDR1 MGHRA and CDR2 YSYEKL. CDR3 in DNA: TGCGCCAGCAGCCAAGATCAGGGATCCGTCTATGGCTACACCTTC. It translates to CASSQDQGSVYGYTF.

The J gene is TRBJ1-2, the V gene TRBV6-5; the D gene is possibly TRBD1 (5 bases). V lost 5 bases and J 0 bases, leaving 13 bases between the germline ends. Germline V gene data show CDR1 as MNHEY and CDR2 as SVGAGI. The CDR3 totals 15 residues. CDR3 sequence reads: CASSPDSPSNYGYTF. DNA for the CDR3: TGTGCCAGCAGTCCCGACAGCCCTTCTAACTATGGCTACACCTTC.

The CDR3 DNA is TGTGCCAGCAGCCTCGGACTGAGTAATGAGCAGTTCTTC. Translating gives CASSLGLSNEQFF. The chain links TRBV2 to TRBJ2-1; perhaps TRBD2 as D (5 bases). The CDR3 is 13 residues long. Germline-derived CDR1 and CDR2 are SNHLY and FYNNEI. Trimming removed 6 bases at V and 7 bases at J, with 13 bases between.

The chain joins TRBV5-4 to TRBJ2-2, with 7 positions matching TRBD2. Germline-derived CDR1 and CDR2 are SGHNT and YYREEE (reference sequence). The CDR3 consists of 14 residues. V was pared by 6 bases and J by 3 bases, with 5 bases of the junction left unmatched. CDR3 coding DNA: TGTGCCAGCACCTGGGCGGGGGACACCGGGGAGCTGTTTTTT. It translates to CASTWAGDTGELFF.